Listed below are T cell receptor beta chains from one sample, sequenced in a study of T cells in Graves' hyperthyroidism and ophthalmopathy. Using its own MiXCR run on the multiplex PCR reads, TCRdb lists one record per CDR3 protein. Of 330,000 or so distinct CDR3 sequences listed, less than 20% are singletons. Sequenced sample: blood. These receptors were obtained from a woman aged 40 to 50 with Graves' ophthalmopathy. CDR3s include the opening cysteine and the closing phenylalanine or tryptophan. Fields, in order: clone size, J gene, V gene, D gene, CDR3 protein, CDR3 DNA. A D gene is named only where the DNA matches it firmly. Not every row has a clone size; where given, it reads once, few, many or a size class.

many | TRBJ2-5 | TRBV7-8 | - | CASSPRGSRETQYF | TGTGCCAGCAGCCCCCGGGGCAGTCGAGAGACCCAGTACTTC
many | TRBJ1-5 | TRBV28 | - | CASSLQGMVNQPQHF | TGTGCCAGCAGTTTACAGGGAATGGTTAATCAGCCCCAGCATTTT
many | TRBJ2-1 | TRBV27 | TRBD2 | CASSFREGSEQFF | TGTGCCAGCAGTTTCCGGGAGGGCAGTGAGCAGTTCTTC
many | TRBJ1-5 | TRBV6-2/TRBV6-3 | - | CASRNDKRGNQHF | TGTGCCAGCAGAAACGACAAACGTGGAAACCAGCATTTT
- | TRBJ2-5 | TRBV6-1 | TRBD2 | CASRPGGAAGETQYF | TGTGCCAGCAGGCCGGGAGGGGCCGCCGGGGAGACCCAGTACTTC
- | TRBJ2-1 | TRBV20-1 | TRBD2 | CSARGGGLAGFLSYNEQFF | TGCAGTGCTAGAGGGGGGGGCCTAGCGGGATTCCTTTCCTACAATGAGCAGTTCTTC
many | TRBJ1-1 | TRBV2 | - | CASSGESASAFF | TGTGCCAGCAGCGGGGAATCGGCGTCAGCTTTCTTT
many | TRBJ1-2 | TRBV6-5 | - | CASSYAGGDDYGYTF | TGTGCCAGCAGTTACGCAGGAGGGGACGACTATGGCTACACCTTC
- | TRBJ1-2 | TRBV6-1 | - | CASSKTGTAFYGYTF | TGTGCCAGCAGTAAGACCGGGACGGCGTTCTATGGCTACACCTTC
many | TRBJ1-5 | TRBV24-1 | - | CATSDRNQPQHF | TGTGCCACCAGTGACCGAAATCAGCCCCAGCATTTT
many | TRBJ2-7 | TRBV29-1 | - | CSVVQGDYEQYF | TGCAGCGTTGTACAGGGTGACTACGAGCAGTACTTC
- | TRBJ2-6 | TRBV6-1 | TRBD2 | CASTGGVASGANVLTF | TGTGCCAGCACTGGGGGGGTGGCCTCTGGGGCCAACGTCCTGACTTTC
- | TRBJ1-2 | TRBV27 | - | CASSSGTGQGYTF | TGTGCCAGCAGTTCCGGCACAGGGCAAGGCTACACCTTC
- | TRBJ2-5 | TRBV6-2/TRBV6-3 | TRBD2 | CASSYGLAGGRETQYF | TGTGCCAGCAGTTACGGACTAGCGGGAGGTAGGGAGACCCAGTACTTC
- | TRBJ1-2 | TRBV7-9 | - | CASSPQADRYGYTF | TGTGCCAGCAGCCCCCAAGCGGATCGGTATGGCTACACCTTC
- | TRBJ1-1 | TRBV12-3/TRBV12-4 | - | CASSEQGGFGTEAFF | TGTGCCAGCAGTGAACAAGGGGGTTTTGGCACTGAAGCTTTCTTT
many | TRBJ1-6 | TRBV6-2/TRBV6-3 | TRBD1 | CASKQQGNSPLHF | TGTGCCAGCAAGCAACAGGGGAATTCACCCCTCCACTTT
- | TRBJ1-1 | TRBV3-1 | - | CASSQDTPARNTEAFF | TGTGCCAGCAGCCAAGATACGCCAGCTAGGAACACTGAAGCTTTCTTT
many | TRBJ2-7 | TRBV5-6 | - | CASSLVMPYEQYF | TGTGCCAGCAGCCTGGTTATGCCCTACGAGCAGTACTTC
many | TRBJ2-7 | TRBV3-1 | - | CASSRLGYEQYF | TGTGCCAGCAGCCGACTAGGCTACGAGCAGTACTTC
- | TRBJ2-5 | TRBV24-1 | TRBD2 | CATSDTGTMETQYF | TGTGCCACCAGTGACACCGGGACTATGGAGACCCAGTACTTC
many | TRBJ2-7 | TRBV7-9 | - | CASSSTEDYEQYF | TGTGCCAGCAGCTCTACAGAGGACTACGAGCAGTACTTC
many | TRBJ1-1 | TRBV4-3 | TRBD1 | CASSQGTGDSEAFF | TGCGCCAGCAGCCAGGGGACAGGGGATAGTGAAGCTTTCTTT
many | TRBJ1-5 | TRBV7-8 | - | CASSLVPNQPQHF | TGTGCCAGCAGCTTAGTCCCAAATCAGCCCCAGCATTTT
- | TRBJ2-7 | TRBV6-2/TRBV6-3 | TRBD2 | CASSDRTSAVDEQYF | TGTGCCAGCAGTGACCGGACTAGCGCCGTCGACGAGCAGTACTTC
many | TRBJ2-4 | TRBV7-9 | - | CASSGNGDIQYF | TGTGCCAGCAGCGGGAATGGGGACATTCAGTACTTC
- | TRBJ1-2 | TRBV11-2 | TRBD1 | CASSLVGTGSIYGYTF | TGTGCCAGCAGCTTAGTCGGGACAGGGTCCATCTATGGCTACACCTTC
many | TRBJ2-7 | TRBV5-4 | - | CASSLWAGSYEQYF | TGTGCCAGCAGCCTTTGGGCGGGCTCCTACGAGCAGTACTTC
many | TRBJ1-1 | TRBV27 | - | CASSLIPTAEAFF | TGTGCCAGCAGTTTAATCCCGACTGCTGAAGCTTTCTTT
many | TRBJ1-1 | TRBV28 | - | CASSFDTRFEAFF | TGTGCCAGCAGCTTTGACACCCGTTTTGAAGCTTTCTTT
many | TRBJ2-2 | TRBV29-1 | TRBD1 | CSVGGGRGQANTGELFF | TGCAGCGTTGGAGGGGGTAGGGGACAGGCTAACACCGGGGAGCTGTTTTTT
many | TRBJ2-7 | TRBV7-8 | TRBD2 | CASSSTSGSPYEQYF | TGTGCCAGCAGCTCTACTAGCGGGAGTCCTTACGAGCAGTACTTC
many | TRBJ2-7 | TRBV4-3 | - | CASSQDREGSYEQYF | TGCGCCAGCAGCCAAGACAGGGAAGGCTCCTACGAGCAGTACTTC
many | TRBJ1-3 | TRBV19 | - | CASSIGNTIYF | TGTGCCAGTAGTATCGGGAACACCATATATTTT
many | TRBJ2-7 | TRBV12-3/TRBV12-4 | - | CACQVGQSYEQYF | TGTGCCTGTCAGGTCGGACAGAGCTACGAGCAGTACTTC
many | TRBJ2-7 | TRBV6-5 | - | CASSYPDMTLYEQYF | TGTGCCAGCAGTTACCCTGATATGACACTCTACGAGCAGTACTTC
many | TRBJ2-5 | TRBV20-1 | TRBD2 | CSARALAGTEETQYF | TGCAGTGCTAGAGCGTTAGCGGGTACAGAAGAGACCCAGTACTTC
many | TRBJ1-1 | TRBV4-2 | - | CASSQETQNTEAFF | TGTGCCAGCAGCCAAGAAACGCAGAACACTGAAGCTTTCTTT